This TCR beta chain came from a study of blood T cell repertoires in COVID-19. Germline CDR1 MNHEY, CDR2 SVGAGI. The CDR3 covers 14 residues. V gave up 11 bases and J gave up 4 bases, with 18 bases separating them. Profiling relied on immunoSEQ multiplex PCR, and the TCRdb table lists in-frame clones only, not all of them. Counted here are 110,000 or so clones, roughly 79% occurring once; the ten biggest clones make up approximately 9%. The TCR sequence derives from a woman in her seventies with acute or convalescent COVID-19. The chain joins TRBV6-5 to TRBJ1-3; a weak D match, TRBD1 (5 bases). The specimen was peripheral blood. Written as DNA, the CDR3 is TGTGCCTCCCAAGTCGGGACTAGGGGAAACACCATATATTTT. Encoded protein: CASQVGTRGNTIYF.